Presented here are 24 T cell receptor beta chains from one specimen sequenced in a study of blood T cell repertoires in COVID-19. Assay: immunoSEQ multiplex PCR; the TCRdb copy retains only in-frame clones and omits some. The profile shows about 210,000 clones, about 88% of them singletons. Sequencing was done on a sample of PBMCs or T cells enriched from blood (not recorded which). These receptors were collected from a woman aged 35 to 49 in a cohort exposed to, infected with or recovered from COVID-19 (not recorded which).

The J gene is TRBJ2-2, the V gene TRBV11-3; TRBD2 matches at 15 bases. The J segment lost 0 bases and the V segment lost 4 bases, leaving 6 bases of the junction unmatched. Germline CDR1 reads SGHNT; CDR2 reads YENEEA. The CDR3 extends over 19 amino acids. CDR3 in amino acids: CASSWGLAGGHPNTGELFF. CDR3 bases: TGTGCCAGCAGCTGGGGACTAGCGGGAGGTCACCCGAACACCGGGGAGCTGTTTTTT.

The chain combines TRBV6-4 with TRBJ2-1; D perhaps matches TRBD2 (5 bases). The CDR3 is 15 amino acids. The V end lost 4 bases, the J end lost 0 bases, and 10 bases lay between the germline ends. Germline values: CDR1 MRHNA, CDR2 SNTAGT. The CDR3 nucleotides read TGTGCCAGCAGTGGGGTTGGGAGCTCCTACAATGAGCAGTTCTTC. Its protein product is CASSGVGSSYNEQFF.

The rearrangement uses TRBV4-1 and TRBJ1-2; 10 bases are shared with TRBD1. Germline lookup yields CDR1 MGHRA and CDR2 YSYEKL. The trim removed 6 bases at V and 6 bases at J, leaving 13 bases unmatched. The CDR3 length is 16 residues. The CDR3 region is CASRQIRRDRGDGYTF. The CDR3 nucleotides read TGCGCCAGCAGGCAGATCAGGCGGGACAGGGGCGATGGCTACACCTTC.

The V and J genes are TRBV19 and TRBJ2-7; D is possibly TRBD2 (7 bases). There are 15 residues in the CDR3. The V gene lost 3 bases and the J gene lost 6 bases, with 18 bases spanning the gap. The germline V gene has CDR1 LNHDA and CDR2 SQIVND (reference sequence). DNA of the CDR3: TGTGCCAGTAGTATTTCCCTAGGGCGGGGGCGCGAGCAGTACTTC. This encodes CASSISLGRGREQYF.

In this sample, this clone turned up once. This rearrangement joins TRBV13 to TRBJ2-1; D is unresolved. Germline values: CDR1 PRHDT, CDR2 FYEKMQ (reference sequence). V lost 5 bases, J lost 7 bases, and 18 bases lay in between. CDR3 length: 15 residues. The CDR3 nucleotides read TGTGCCAGCAGCCATCCTTGGAGCAAAAGGAATGAGCAGTTCTTC. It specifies CASSHPWSKRNEQFF.

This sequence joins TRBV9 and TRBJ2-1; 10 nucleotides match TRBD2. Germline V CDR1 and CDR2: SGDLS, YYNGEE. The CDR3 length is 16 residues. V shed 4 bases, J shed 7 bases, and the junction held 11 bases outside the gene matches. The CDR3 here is CASSSRRLAGVNEQFF. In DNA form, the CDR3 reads TGTGCCAGCAGCTCCAGGCGTCTAGCGGGAGTAAATGAGCAGTTCTTC.

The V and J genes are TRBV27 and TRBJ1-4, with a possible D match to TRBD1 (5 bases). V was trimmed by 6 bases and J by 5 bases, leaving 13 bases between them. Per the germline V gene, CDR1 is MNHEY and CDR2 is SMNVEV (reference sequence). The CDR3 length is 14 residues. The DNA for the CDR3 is TGTGCCAGCAGACCAAGCGGGGGAAATGAAAAACTGTTTTTT. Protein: CASRPSGGNEKLFF.

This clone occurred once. CDR3 in DNA: TGTGCCAGCAGCTCACTAGCGGGAGGGCATCCAGATACGCAGTATTTT. Translating gives CASSSLAGGHPDTQYF. This sequence joins TRBV13 and TRBJ2-3; 13 bases are a match to TRBD2. Germline V gene sequence: CDR1 PRHDT, CDR2 FYEKMQ (reference sequence). This CDR3 region has 16 residues. Trimming at V came to 4 bases and at J to 4 bases, leaving 5 bases not matched to a gene.

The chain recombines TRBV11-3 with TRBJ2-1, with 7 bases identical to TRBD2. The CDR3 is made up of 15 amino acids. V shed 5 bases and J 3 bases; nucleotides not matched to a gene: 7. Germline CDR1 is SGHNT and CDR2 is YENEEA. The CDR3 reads CASSPQRGNYNEQFF. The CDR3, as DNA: TGTGCCAGCAGCCCCCAGCGGGGCAACTACAATGAGCAGTTCTTC.

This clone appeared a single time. Here the CDR3 DNA reads TGTGCCAGCAGCTCCAGAGGTTTCTCTGGAAACACCATATATTTT. Translating gives CASSSRGFSGNTIYF. The V and J genes are TRBV5-6 and TRBJ1-3, with D unclear. With 3 bases removed from V and 0 bases from J, the gap between germline ends came to 10 bases. The CDR3 is made up of 15 amino acids. Germline V gene sequence: CDR1 SGHDT, CDR2 YYEEEE.

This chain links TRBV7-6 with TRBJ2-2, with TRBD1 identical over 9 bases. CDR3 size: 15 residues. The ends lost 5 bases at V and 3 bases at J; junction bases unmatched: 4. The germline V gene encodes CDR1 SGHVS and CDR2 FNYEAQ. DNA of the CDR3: TGTGCCAGCAGCCACCGGGACAGGGACACCGGGGAGCTGTTTTTT. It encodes CASSHRDRDTGELFF.

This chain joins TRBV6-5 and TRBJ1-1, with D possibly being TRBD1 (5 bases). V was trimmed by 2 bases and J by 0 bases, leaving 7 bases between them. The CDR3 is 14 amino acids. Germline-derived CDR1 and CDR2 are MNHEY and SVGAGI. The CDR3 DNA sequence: TGTGCCAGCAGTTACCCAGGGATGAACACTGAAGCTTTCTTT. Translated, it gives CASSYPGMNTEAFF.

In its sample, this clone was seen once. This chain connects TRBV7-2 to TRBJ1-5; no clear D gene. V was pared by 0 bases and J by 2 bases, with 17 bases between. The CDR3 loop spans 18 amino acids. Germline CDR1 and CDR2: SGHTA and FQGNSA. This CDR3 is CASSLAGSEGEGNQPQHF. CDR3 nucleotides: TGTGCCAGCAGCTTAGCTGGGTCGGAGGGCGAGGGCAATCAGCCCCAGCATTTT.

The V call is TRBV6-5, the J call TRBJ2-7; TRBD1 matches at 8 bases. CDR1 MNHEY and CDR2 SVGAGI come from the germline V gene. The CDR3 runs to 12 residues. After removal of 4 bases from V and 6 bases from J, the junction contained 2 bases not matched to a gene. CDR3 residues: CASSSTGGEQYF. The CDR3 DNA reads TGTGCCAGCAGTTCAACAGGGGGCGAGCAGTACTTC.

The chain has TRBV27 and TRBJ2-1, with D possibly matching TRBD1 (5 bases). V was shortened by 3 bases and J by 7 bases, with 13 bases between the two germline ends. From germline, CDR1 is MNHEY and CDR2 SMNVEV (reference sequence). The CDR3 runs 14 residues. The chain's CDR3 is CASSFVGLLNEQFF. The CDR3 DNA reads TGTGCCAGCAGTTTTGTGGGGCTGTTAAATGAGCAGTTCTTC.

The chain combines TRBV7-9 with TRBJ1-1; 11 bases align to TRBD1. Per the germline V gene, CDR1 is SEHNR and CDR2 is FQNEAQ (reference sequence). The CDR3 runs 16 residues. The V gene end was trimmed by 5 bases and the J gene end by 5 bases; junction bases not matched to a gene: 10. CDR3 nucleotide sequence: TGTGCCAGCAGCCCAACCGGGACAGGGGGGAGGACTGAAGCTTTCTTT. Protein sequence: CASSPTGTGGRTEAFF.

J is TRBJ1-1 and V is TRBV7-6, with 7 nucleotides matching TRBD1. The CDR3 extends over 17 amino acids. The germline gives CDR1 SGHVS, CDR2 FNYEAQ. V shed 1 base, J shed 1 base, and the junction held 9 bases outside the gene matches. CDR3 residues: CASSLETGSGSNTEAFF. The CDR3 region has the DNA TGTGCCAGCAGCTTAGAGACAGGGAGCGGGTCGAACACTGAAGCTTTCTTT.

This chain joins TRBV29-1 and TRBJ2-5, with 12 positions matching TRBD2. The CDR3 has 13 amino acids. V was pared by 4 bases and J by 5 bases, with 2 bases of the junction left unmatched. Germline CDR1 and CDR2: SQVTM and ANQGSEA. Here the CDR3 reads CSVAGLAGETQYF. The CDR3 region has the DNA TGCAGCGTTGCGGGACTAGCGGGTGAGACCCAGTACTTC.

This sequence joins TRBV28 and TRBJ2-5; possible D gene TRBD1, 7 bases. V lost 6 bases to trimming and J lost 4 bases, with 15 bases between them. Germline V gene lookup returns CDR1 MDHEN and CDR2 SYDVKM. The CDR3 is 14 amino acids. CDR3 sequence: CASRRQGGRETQYF. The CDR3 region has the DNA TGTGCCAGCAGGCGACAGGGAGGCAGAGAGACCCAGTACTTC.

The CDR3, as DNA: TGTGCCAGCAGCCTTATGTATCAGCCCCAGCATTTT. This gives the protein CASSLMYQPQHF. The chain joins TRBV27 to TRBJ1-5; D gene ambiguous. Per germline, CDR1 MNHEY and CDR2 SMNVEV (reference sequence). The CDR3 spans 12 residues. Trimming took off 6 bases at V and 5 bases at J, with 8 bases between the two ends.

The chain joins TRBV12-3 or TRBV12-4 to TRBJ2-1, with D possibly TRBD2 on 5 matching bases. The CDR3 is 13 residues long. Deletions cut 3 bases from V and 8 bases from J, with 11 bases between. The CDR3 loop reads CASSLLAVDEQFF. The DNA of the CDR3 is TGTGCCAGCAGTTTGCTAGCTGTCGATGAGCAGTTCTTC.

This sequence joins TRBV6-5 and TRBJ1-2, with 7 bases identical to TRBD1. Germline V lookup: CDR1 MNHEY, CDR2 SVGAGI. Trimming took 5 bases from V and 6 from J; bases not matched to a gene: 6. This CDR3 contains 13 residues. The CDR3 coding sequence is TGTGCCAGCAGTCGGGACAGCCAACATGGCTACACCTTC. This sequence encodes CASSRDSQHGYTF.

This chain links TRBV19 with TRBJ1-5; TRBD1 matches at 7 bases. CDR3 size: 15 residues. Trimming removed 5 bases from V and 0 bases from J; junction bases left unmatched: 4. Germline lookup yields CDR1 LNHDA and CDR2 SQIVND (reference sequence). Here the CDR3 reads CASSPGTVSNQPQHF. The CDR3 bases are TGTGCCAGTAGTCCCGGGACAGTTAGCAATCAGCCCCAGCATTTT.

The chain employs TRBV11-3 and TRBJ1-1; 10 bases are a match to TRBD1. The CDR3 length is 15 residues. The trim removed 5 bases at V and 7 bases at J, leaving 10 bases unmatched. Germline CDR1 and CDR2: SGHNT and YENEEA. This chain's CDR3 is CASSGDRGLEGEAFF. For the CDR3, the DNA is TGTGCCAGCAGCGGTGACAGGGGGCTGGAGGGTGAAGCTTTCTTT. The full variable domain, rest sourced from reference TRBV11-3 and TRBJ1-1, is EAGVVQSPRYKIIEKKQPVAFWCNPISGHNTLYWYLQNLGQGPELLIRYENEEAVDDSQLPKDRFSAERLKGVDSTLKIQPAELGDSAVYLCASSGDRGLEGEAFFGQGTRLTVV.